One sample yielded the 15 T cell receptor beta chains listed below, sequenced in a study of patients and donors after allogeneic stem cell transplantation. TCRdb fed the RT-PCR reads into MiXCR, producing one record per CDR3 protein. The sample lists about 410,000 distinct CDR3 sequences, around 16% occurring once. Sequenced input: blood, either unsorted or a sorted T cell fraction (not recorded which). The receptors shown here come from a human donor who was either an allogeneic HSCT recipient or a stem cell or donor lymphocyte infusion donor (not recorded which). It is not recorded whose cells these are; they may come from a transplant donor.

At least ten counts were recorded for this clonotype. The rearrangement joins TRBV12-3 or TRBV12-4 to TRBJ2-2; D ambiguous. This CDR3 has 16 amino acids. The V gene lost 3 bases and the J gene lost 0 bases, with 11 bases spanning the gap. The CDR3 bases are TGTGCCAGCAGTTTTTCCCCGGGTTCGAACACCGGGGAGCTGTTTTTT. Protein sequence: CASSFSPGSNTGELFF.

This chain uses TRBV18 with TRBJ1-1; D gene uncertain. The V end was cut by 8 bases, the J end by 4 bases, with 14 bases between. There are 13 residues in the CDR3. Per germline, CDR1 KGHSH and CDR2 LQKENI. The CDR3 reads CASTQEGPTEAFF. CDR3 sequence (DNA): TGTGCCAGCACCCAGGAGGGCCCCACTGAAGCTTTCTTT. Looking up the rest from reference TRBV18 and TRBJ1-1 gives the full variable domain: NAGVMQNPRHLVRRRGQEARLRCSPMKGHSHVYWYRQLPEEGLKFMVYLQKENIIDESGMPKERFSAEFPKEGPSILRIQQVVRGDSAAYFCASTQEGPTEAFFGQGTRLTVV.

CDR3 coding DNA: TGTGCCAGCAGTTACTGGGGCCAGGAAGCTTTCTTT. It codes for CASSYWGQEAFF. The gene calls are TRBV6-2 or TRBV6-3 and TRBJ1-1; the D gene is possibly TRBD1 (5 bases). V shed 1 base and J shed 8 bases, with 8 bases lying between them. The CDR3 spans 12 residues. Germline V lookup: CDR1 MNHEY, CDR2 SVGEGT.

This clonotype has more than one count but fewer than ten. The genes are TRBV5-1 and TRBJ1-6; D not certain. CDR1 is SGHRS and CDR2 is YFSETQ in the germline V gene. This CDR3 spans 15 amino acids. Trimming took off 4 bases at V and 7 bases at J, with 15 bases between the two ends. As DNA, the CDR3 is TGCGCCAGCAGCGAGCAGGCCCCAGCCAATTCACCCCTCCACTTT. This gives the protein CASSEQAPANSPLHF.

The chain carries TRBV19 and TRBJ1-5; no reliable D call. Germline assignment: CDR1 LNHDA and CDR2 SQIVND (reference sequence). The length of the CDR3 is 15 residues. V shed 0 bases and J shed 4 bases, with 10 bases lying between them. CDR3 protein: CASSIDPLTNQPQHF. The CDR3 nucleotides read TGTGCCAGTAGTATAGACCCGCTGACAAATCAGCCCCAGCATTTT.

This clonotype was observed a few times. V and J are TRBV29-1 and TRBJ2-7, with unresolved D. Looked up from germline, CDR1 is SQVTM and CDR2 is ANQGSEA. This CDR3 is built from 16 residues. V shed 0 bases and J shed 3 bases, with 18 bases lying between them. The CDR3 spells CSVEEWVQTNNYEQYF. In DNA form, the CDR3 reads TGCAGCGTTGAAGAGTGGGTACAGACAAACAACTACGAGCAGTACTTC.

This rearrangement joins TRBV6-1 to TRBJ1-2, with a possible D match to TRBD1 (6 bases). V dropped 6 bases and J dropped 8 bases, with 16 bases sitting between them. The CDR3 is 13 amino acids. The germline gives CDR1 MNHNS, CDR2 SASEGT. CDR3 in amino acids: CASRVQGSKGYTF. In nucleotides, the CDR3 is TGTGCCAGCAGAGTGCAGGGGTCGAAGGGCTACACCTTC.

V usage is TRBV7-6 and J usage is TRBJ2-7; unclear D gene. V was trimmed by 0 bases and J by 4 bases, leaving 13 bases between them. CDR3 length equals 15 residues. Germline values: CDR1 SGHVS, CDR2 FNYEAQ. In DNA form, the CDR3 reads TGTGCCAGCAGCTTAGCGAACCAGTTCGGGTACGAGCAGTACTTC. Translation gives CASSLANQFGYEQYF.

This clonotype occurred many times. The chain carries TRBV7-2 and TRBJ2-3; D is unresolved. The CDR3 is 15 residues long. Trimming removed 1 base at V and 3 bases at J, with 11 bases between. Germline lookup yields CDR1 SGHTA and CDR2 FQGNSA. CDR3 region: CASSLGAGRTDTQYF. The CDR3 nucleotides are TGTGCCAGCAGCTTAGGTGCTGGTAGAACAGATACGCAGTATTTT.

This clonotype has more than one count but fewer than ten. V usage is TRBV2 and J usage is TRBJ2-2, with 8 bases lining up with TRBD2. Trimming cost V 6 bases and J 3 bases; bases outside gene matches: 12. Germline CDR1 is SNHLY and CDR2 is FYNNEI. CDR3 length: 17 residues. The CDR3 region has the DNA TGTGCCAGCAGGGCTCCAACGGGGGGGCCGCACACCGGGGAGCTGTTTTTT. Encoded protein: CASRAPTGGPHTGELFF.

This clonotype was seen more than once but under ten times. The chain recombines TRBV24-1 with TRBJ2-2; no firm D call. Germline V gene data show CDR1 as KGHDR and CDR2 as SFDVKD. Trimming pared 5 bases from V and 5 bases from J, leaving 5 bases between. This CDR3 spans 12 amino acids. The CDR3 sequence: CATSVHTGELFF. The CDR3 nucleotides are TGTGCCACCAGTGTCCATACCGGGGAGCTGTTTTTT.

The sample holds a few counts of this clonotype. This chain joins TRBV6-5 and TRBJ2-7; D not resolved. The CDR3 runs 14 residues. Per germline, CDR1 MNHEY and CDR2 SVGAGI. Trimming took 2 bases from V and 3 from J, leaving 11 bases between them. CDR3 in DNA: TGTGCCAGCAGTTACCAAGGTGCTGGCTACGAGCAGTACTTC. As protein: CASSYQGAGYEQYF.

The chain is built from TRBV18 and TRBJ2-7; 11 bases match TRBD1. The CDR3 is made up of 15 amino acids. The J segment lost 3 bases and the V segment lost 2 bases, leaving 3 bases of the junction unmatched. Germline CDR1 is KGHSH and CDR2 is LQKENI. The CDR3, as DNA: TGTGCCAGCTCACCAGGGACAGGGGGACTCTACGAGCAGTACTTC. Its protein is CASSPGTGGLYEQYF.

The chain has TRBV18 and TRBJ1-2; 7 bases map to TRBD1. Germline assignment: CDR1 KGHSH and CDR2 LQKENI. V shed 1 base and J 8 bases; nucleotides not matched to a gene: 4. The CDR3 is 13 residues long. CDR3 in amino acids: CASSPRQGGGYTF. CDR3 sequence (DNA): TGTGCCAGCTCACCACGACAGGGCGGGGGCTACACCTTC. Full variable domain (outside the CDR3, taken from reference TRBV18 and TRBJ1-2): NAGVMQNPRHLVRRRGQEARLRCSPMKGHSHVYWYRQLPEEGLKFMVYLQKENIIDESGMPKERFSAEFPKEGPSILRIQQVVRGDSAAYFCASSPRQGGGYTFGSGTRLTVV.

This clonotype has a handful of counts. This chain joins TRBV7-2 and TRBJ2-3, with 7 bases lining up with TRBD2. The CDR3 has 16 residues. Trimming took 1 base from V and 6 from J; bases not matched to a gene: 10. CDR1 and CDR2 from the germline V gene are SGHTA and FQGNSA. CDR3 DNA: TGTGCCAGCAGCTTAGGTCAGGCGGGGGTAGGGGATACGCAGTATTTT. This gives the protein CASSLGQAGVGDTQYF.